These 23 T cell receptor beta chains share one sample of origin, sequenced in a study of T cells in Graves' hyperthyroidism and ophthalmopathy. Amplified TCR beta CDR3 regions derived from RNA transcripts. With the HTBI primer set, the TCR CDR3 went through a first round of RT-PCR. TCRdb reanalysed the multiplex PCR reads using MiXCR and keeps one entry per CDR3 protein. The sample yields fewer than 400,000 distinct CDR3 sequences, approximately 25% seen once. The sequenced material came from blood. Source of these receptors: a man aged 45-60 years with Graves' hyperthyroidism.

This clonotype has just a few counts. V usage is TRBV5-1 and J usage is TRBJ2-1; 9 bases are a match to TRBD2. The junction had 6 bases not matched to a gene; V was cut back by 1 base and J by 4 bases. The CDR3 sequence is 16 residues long. Germline CDR1 and CDR2: SGHRS and YFSETQ. CDR3 DNA: TGCGCCAGCAGCTTGATGACTAGCGGAGTGTACAATGAGCAGTTCTTC. Translated, it gives CASSLMTSGVYNEQFF.

This clonotype has a count of ten or more. The CDR3 nucleotides read TGTGCCAGCGCCCCTCTACAGGGAATTTACAATGAGCAGTTCTTC. Protein product: CASAPLQGIYNEQFF. The rearrangement joins TRBV12-3 or TRBV12-4 to TRBJ2-1; tentative D call: TRBD1 (6 bases). This CDR3 contains 15 residues. V gave up 8 bases and J gave up 4 bases, with 18 bases separating them.

V gene TRBV5-1 combines with J gene TRBJ2-7, with 7 bases identical to TRBD1. CDR1 and CDR2 (germline): SGHRS, YFSETQ. The CDR3 runs 15 residues. V was pared by 4 bases and J by 4 bases, with 11 bases of the junction left unmatched. The chain's CDR3 is CASSPSTGRAYEQYF. CDR3 bases: TGCGCCAGCAGCCCCTCGACAGGGCGGGCGTACGAGCAGTACTTC.

This clonotype showed up many times. This chain connects TRBV12-3 or TRBV12-4 to TRBJ2-1; TRBD2 matches 10 bases. V was pared by 5 bases and J by 8 bases, with 9 bases of the junction left unmatched. CDR3 size: 15 residues. The CDR3 here is CASSGLAGDEDEQFF. Written as DNA, the CDR3 is TGTGCCAGCAGTGGGCTAGCGGGAGATGAGGATGAGCAGTTCTTC.

The CDR3 is CASSIGRQPYEQYF. The CDR3 DNA is TGTGCCAGTAGTATCGGTCGACAGCCCTACGAGCAGTACTTC. This chain connects TRBV19 to TRBJ2-7; D possibly corresponds to TRBD1 (5 bases). Trimming stripped 3 bases from V and 2 bases from J, with 11 bases between. The CDR3 spans 14 residues. Per the germline V gene, CDR1 is LNHDA and CDR2 is SQIVND (reference sequence).

This clonotype was recorded a few times. Being one base from a much bigger clone, this may be a read error. The chain recombines TRBV7-3 with TRBJ2-3; 9 positions agree with TRBD2. The CDR3 has 16 residues. Germline assignment: CDR1 SGHTA and CDR2 FQGTGA. The CDR3 sequence is CASSSMTSGRTDTRYF. CDR3 in DNA: TGTGCCAGCAGCTCCATGACTAGCGGTCGCACAGATACGCGGTATTTT.

The sample holds a few counts of this clonotype. The CDR3 sequence is CASSWSQGNTGELFF. The CDR3 DNA sequence: TGTGCCAGCAGCTGGTCACAGGGGAACACCGGGGAGCTGTTTTTT. The chain couples TRBV5-5 to TRBJ2-2, with D possibly matching TRBD1 (6 bases). The CDR3 length is 15 residues. The germline gives CDR1 SGHKS, CDR2 YYEKEE (reference sequence). V lost 3 bases, J lost 1 base, and 10 bases lay in between.

This clonotype was counted at least ten times. V usage is TRBV18 and J usage is TRBJ2-1, with 7 bases lining up with TRBD1. Trimming cost V 8 bases and J 12 bases; bases outside gene matches: 10. Germline values: CDR1 KGHSH, CDR2 LQKENI. CDR3 size: 12 residues. The CDR3 sequence: CASSTNRGLQFF. The CDR3, as DNA: TGTGCCAGCAGCACCAACAGGGGATTGCAGTTCTTC.

The chain couples TRBV12-3 or TRBV12-4 to TRBJ1-4, with 9 positions matching TRBD1. J lost 6 bases, V lost 6 bases, and 5 bases had no gene match. The CDR3 has 14 residues. This CDR3 reads CASRTGTGYEKLFF. DNA of the CDR3: TGTGCCAGCAGGACCGGGACAGGGTATGAAAAACTGTTTTTT.

Concerning this clonotype itself: A much bigger clone sits one base away, suggesting this may be a read error. Because the CDR3 is missing its conserved closing phenylalanine or tryptophan, this is likely a read error. The rearrangement links TRBV28 to TRBJ2-7; TRBD1 matches 9 bases. Germline V gene sequence: CDR1 MDHEN, CDR2 SYDVKM. This CDR3 has 17 amino acids. Losses at the gene ends were 6 bases for V and 4 bases for J; bases not matched to a gene: 16. The CDR3 region has the DNA TGTGCCAGCAGCCACGCCGGCCCGGGACAGGGATTTTACGAGCAGTACCTC. Translation: CASSHAGPGQGFYEQYL.

V and J are TRBV5-8 and TRBJ1-2, with D possibly being TRBD1 (5 bases). CDR1 is SGHTS and CDR2 is YDEGEE in the germline V gene. This CDR3 has 15 residues. Trimming took off 0 bases at V and 4 bases at J, with 13 bases between the two ends. This CDR3 is CASSLAWGRTYGYTF. The CDR3 DNA reads TGTGCCAGCAGCTTGGCTTGGGGCCGGACCTATGGCTACACCTTC.

In this sample, this clonotype turned up many times. The chain is built from TRBV11-2 and TRBJ2-7; the match to TRBD1 covers 9 bases. This CDR3 is 14 amino acids long. Germline V gene sequence: CDR1 SGHAT, CDR2 FQNNGV. Losses at the gene ends were 4 bases for V and 4 bases for J; bases not matched to a gene: 5. CDR3 amino acids: CASSWGQGAYEQYF. CDR3 bases: TGTGCCAGCAGCTGGGGACAGGGAGCGTACGAGCAGTACTTC.

This clonotype was detected a few times. A much larger clonotype is one base distant, so this may be a read error. The chain has TRBV28 and TRBJ2-7, with TRBD2 as a possible D gene (6 bases). CDR3 length: 15 residues. V was cut by 4 bases and J by 7 bases, with 20 bases left in between. CDR1 MDHEN and CDR2 SYDVKM come from the germline V gene. The CDR3 sequence: CASSSTPGLPGEQYF. The CDR3 DNA is TGTGCCAGCAGTTCAACCCCCGGACTACCCGGTGAGCAGTACTTC.

This sequence joins TRBV5-6 and TRBJ1-5; no definite D call. Germline loops: CDR1 SGHDT, CDR2 YYEEEE. The ends were cut back, 5 bases at V and 2 bases at J, with 11 bases in the middle. The CDR3 consists of 14 residues. Here the CDR3 DNA reads TGTGCCAGCAGTCTCGGACGGGGCAATCAGCCCCAGCATTTT. Protein product: CASSLGRGNQPQHF.

As to this clonotype: One end of the junction varies from germline; a read error may be responsible. V gene TRBV7-3 combines with J gene TRBJ1-1; 12 nucleotides match TRBD1. CDR1 is SGHTA, CDR2 FQGTGA, per germline. The CDR3 runs to 14 residues. The CDR3 coding sequence is TGTGCCAGCAAGGGACAGGGGGCGAACACTGAAGCTCTCTTT. Translation gives CASKGQGANTEALF.

This clonotype was found many times. V usage is TRBV6-1 and J usage is TRBJ1-2, with TRBD1 matching over 8 bases. The CDR3 runs 15 residues. Per germline, CDR1 MNHNS and CDR2 SASEGT. V was clipped by 3 bases and J by 2 bases; unmatched bases: 5. CDR3: CASSERQGLNYGYTF. The CDR3, as DNA: TGTGCCAGCAGTGAGAGACAGGGGCTGAACTATGGCTACACCTTC.

On this clonotype: At one end, the junction sequence differs from germline, possibly due to a read error. This chain connects TRBV24-1 to TRBJ2-2, with D hard to call. This CDR3 spans 16 amino acids. Germline values: CDR1 KGHDR, CDR2 SFDVKD. This chain's CDR3 is CATSDFGAMGTVELFF. In nucleotides, the CDR3 is TGTGCCACCAGTGATTTTGGTGCCATGGGCACCGTGGAGCTGTTTTTT.

This clonotype was observed a handful of times. The chain joins TRBV18 to TRBJ1-3, with 11 nucleotides matching TRBD1. The V and J ends lost 4 bases and 3 bases, in that order; junction bases with no gene match: 5. The CDR3 runs 16 residues. Germline CDR1 reads KGHSH; CDR2 reads LQKENI. The CDR3 protein is CASSLDRGLFGNTIYF. The CDR3, as DNA: TGTGCCAGCTCACTGGACAGGGGGCTTTTTGGAAACACCATATATTTT.

Many counts were recorded for this clonotype. The rearrangement joins TRBV2 to TRBJ2-2, with 8 bases matching TRBD1. The CDR3 contains 14 residues. V was pared by 7 bases and J by 4 bases, with 5 bases of the junction left unmatched. Germline CDR1 reads SNHLY; CDR2 reads FYNNEI. CDR3 residues: CASKRQGTTGELFF. In nucleotides, the CDR3 is TGTGCCAGCAAACGACAGGGGACCACCGGGGAGCTGTTTTTT. Full variable domain (missing parts from reference TRBV2 and TRBJ2-2): EPEVTQTPSHQVTQMGQEVILRCVPISNHLYFYWYRQILGQKVEFLVSFYNNEISEKSEIFDDQFSVERPDGSNFTLKIRSTKLEDSAMYFCASKRQGTTGELFFGEGSRLTVL.

V and J are TRBV4-1 and TRBJ2-1; D possibly corresponds to TRBD1 (5 bases). Germline CDR1 is MGHRA and CDR2 is YSYEKL. The V end was cut by 3 bases, the J end by 6 bases, with 9 bases between. The CDR3 is made up of 13 amino acids. The CDR3 region is CASSHNQGNEQFF. CDR3 nucleotide sequence: TGCGCCAGCAGCCACAACCAGGGCAATGAGCAGTTCTTC.

Many counts were recorded for this clonotype. The chain couples TRBV7-8 to TRBJ2-5; D is unresolved. The V and J ends lost 1 base and 0 bases respectively, with 6 bases between them. The CDR3 has 14 residues. Germline V lookup: CDR1 SGHVS, CDR2 FQNEAQ. CDR3 nucleotide sequence: TGTGCCAGCAGCTTAGTGGGGAACCAAGAGACCCAGTACTTC. Encoded protein: CASSLVGNQETQYF.

This clonotype was counted at least ten times. This rearrangement joins TRBV12-3 or TRBV12-4 to TRBJ1-5; D might be TRBD1 (5 bases). The CDR3 contains 15 residues. V was cut by 6 bases and J by 4 bases, with 16 bases left in between. Here the CDR3 reads CASSLRDGGNQPQHF. DNA for the CDR3: TGTGCCAGCAGCCTCCGGGACGGTGGAAATCAGCCCCAGCATTTT.

The table lists this clonotype with many counts. This chain links TRBV28 with TRBJ1-1, with D unresolved. Looked up from germline, CDR1 is MDHEN and CDR2 is SYDVKM. V gave up 1 base and J gave up 6 bases, with 12 bases separating them. CDR3 size: 14 residues. CDR3 sequence reads: CASSLSGPGAEAFF. CDR3 DNA: TGTGCCAGCAGTTTATCCGGCCCGGGCGCTGAAGCTTTCTTT.